The sequence of this T cell receptor beta chain was determined in a study of identical twins. Study conclusions and caveats: Out-of-frame beta sequences exhibited a weaker degree of excess twin sharing. The more abundant beta clonotypes in cord blood had fewer insertions, and memory repertoires did not show this. Invariant cells of the MAIT and iNKT types might have partly distorted the zero-insertion analyses.

Unmatched junction bases numbered 9, after V lost 10 bases and J lost 9 bases. The CDR3 runs 12 residues. Germline CDR1 MNHNS, CDR2 SASEGT. TCRdb re-called the 5' RACE reads through MiXCR, storing one row per CDR3 protein. The sample contains about 100,000 distinct CDR3 sequences, 4.5% to 6.5% of which appear only once. In this sample, this clonotype turned up many times. The antigen remains undetermined. Only healthy Caucasians were included as donors. This receptor was taken from a woman in her fifties or sixties in good health. The sample comprised memory T cells sorted from blood. The chain combines TRBV6-1 with TRBJ2-1; 7 bases fit TRBD1. As DNA, the CDR3 is TGTGCCATCAGAGACAGGGTCGGTGAGCAGTTCTTC. Translation gives CAIRDRVGEQFF.